These 27 T cell receptor beta chains were sequenced from one sample in a study of blood T cells in healthy people across ages. Using a J-beta primer mix together with a sample-barcoded 5' primer, a second PCR was run for about 6 to 12 cycles. TCRdb recomputed calls from the 5' RACE reads with MiXCR, one row per CDR3 protein. This sample has more than 900,000 distinct CDR3 sequences; 25% to 30% occur once, and the top ten carry roughly 10%. The same specimen was also included in a second study, on T cells of mothers and their children.

The sample consisted of blood. These receptors were taken from a woman aged 40-49 years in good health.

The V gene is TRBV28, the J gene TRBJ1-1; perhaps TRBD1 as D (5 bases). CDR3 length: 12 amino acids. The ends were cut back, 4 bases at V and 7 bases at J, with 10 bases in the middle. In germline, CDR1 is MDHEN, CDR2 SYDVKM. CDR3 bases: TGTGCCAGCAGTTCACAGGCCGGTGAAGCTTTCTTT. It is translated as CASSSQAGEAFF.

The chain links TRBV7-9 to TRBJ2-3; the match to TRBD2 covers 7 bases. With 5 bases clipped from V and 3 bases from J, the junction kept 23 bases outside the gene matches. The CDR3 is 20 residues long. Germline assignment: CDR1 SEHNR and CDR2 FQNEAQ (reference sequence). The CDR3 coding sequence is TGTGCCAGCAGCGCCCGAACCGCCGGGACTACCCGAAGATCTACAGATACGCAGTATTTT. It codes for CASSARTAGTTRRSTDTQYF.

The chain couples TRBV6-5 to TRBJ2-3, with 12 bases aligning to TRBD2. CDR3 length: 16 amino acids. Germline trimming cut 2 bases from V and 4 bases from J; bases unmatched to any gene: 4. In germline, CDR1 is MNHEY, CDR2 SVGAGI. CDR3 residues: CASSYALAGGSDTQYF. The DNA for the CDR3 is TGTGCCAGCAGTTACGCACTAGCGGGGGGTTCAGATACGCAGTATTTT.

To note about this clonotype: This may be a read error, as it is one base from a much larger clone. This chain links TRBV27 with TRBJ1-2, with unresolved D. V dropped 0 bases and J dropped 10 bases, with 12 bases sitting between them. Germline V gene lookup returns CDR1 MNHEY and CDR2 SMNVEV (reference sequence). The CDR3 covers 13 residues. The CDR3 bases are TGTGCCAGCAGTTTATCGACTGTCTCGGACTACACCTTC. Its protein product is CASSLSTVSDYTF.

There are many counts of this clonotype. The V and J genes are TRBV11-1 and TRBJ2-3; D is uncertain. This CDR3 spans 14 amino acids. V was trimmed by 5 bases and J by 0 bases, leaving 9 bases between them. The germline V gene has CDR1 SGHAT and CDR2 FQDESV (reference sequence). CDR3 coding DNA: TGTGCCAGCAGCCGCAATCCTAGCACAGATACGCAGTATTTT. It yields the protein CASSRNPSTDTQYF.

J is TRBJ1-4 and V is TRBV30, with no clear D. The CDR3 consists of 14 residues. The V end was cut by 2 bases, the J end by 8 bases, with 15 bases between. Looked up from germline, CDR1 is GTSNPN and CDR2 is SVGIG (reference sequence). The CDR3 loop is CAWSPDWNREKLFF. CDR3 sequence (DNA): TGTGCCTGGAGTCCGGATTGGAATAGAGAAAAACTGTTTTTT.

The V gene is TRBV4-1, the J gene TRBJ2-5; the match to TRBD2 covers 9 bases. Germline V CDR1 and CDR2: MGHRA, YSYEKL. Trimming cost V 3 bases and J 5 bases; bases outside gene matches: 10. The CDR3 runs to 16 residues. The DNA for the CDR3 is TGCGCCAGCAGCCAGAATAGCGGGGGCGCGGGGGAGACCCAGTACTTC. Protein product: CASSQNSGGAGETQYF.

This clonotype was observed many times. V usage is TRBV7-8 and J usage is TRBJ1-2; TRBD1 might be the D (5 bases). The CDR3 covers 14 residues. Germline CDR1 is SGHVS and CDR2 is FQNEAQ. Deletions cut 2 bases from V and 10 bases from J, with 17 bases between. The CDR3, as DNA: TGTGCCAGCAGCTTAACACAGGCCCCTGGTGCCTACACCTTC. Protein sequence: CASSLTQAPGAYTF.

The table lists this clonotype with a few counts. The chain is built from TRBV20-1 and TRBJ1-5; no definite D call. Trimming cost V 1 base and J 0 bases, with 10 bases left between them. The germline CDR1 and CDR2 sequences are DFQATT and SNEGSKA (reference sequence). This CDR3 has 15 residues. This chain's CDR3 is CSARVTFNSNQPQHF. As DNA, the CDR3 is TGCAGTGCTAGAGTGACATTCAATAGCAATCAGCCCCAGCATTTT.

This clonotype has a handful of counts. CDR3 amino acids: CASSKALLQGPYNEQFF. CDR3 coding DNA: TGTGCCAGCAGCAAAGCGCTTTTACAGGGACCCTACAATGAGCAGTTCTTC. This chain links TRBV21-1 with TRBJ2-1; the DNA was not used to check the table's D call, TRBD1. TRBV21-1 is marked as a pseudogene. There are 17 residues in the CDR3.

This clonotype showed up just a few times. The rearrangement uses TRBV4-2 and TRBJ2-4; 7 bases line up with TRBD2. With the DNA end fitting TRBJ2-7 better, the J assignment may be wrong. Germline CDR1 LGHNA, CDR2 YNFKEQ. There are 13 residues in the CDR3. This chain's CDR3 is CASSQDASGEQYF. The CDR3 nucleotides are TGTGCCAGCAGCCAAGACGCTAGCGGCGAGCAGTACTTC.

The CDR3 region has the DNA TGTGCCAGTAGTATCGGCCGGGGGCAACTTAGCAATCAGCCCCAGCATTTT. This gives the protein CASSIGRGQLSNQPQHF. The J gene is TRBJ1-5, the V gene TRBV19, with a possible D match to TRBD1 (6 bases). Germline V CDR1 and CDR2: LNHDA, SQIVND (reference sequence). CDR3 size: 17 residues. Between the trimmed V and J ends, which lost 3 bases and 0 bases, there was a span of 15 bases.

This clonotype was recorded a few times. The CDR3 sequence is CASSSREGFGYTF. The CDR3 nucleotides are TGTGCCAGCAGCTCCCGAGAGGGATTCGGCTACACCTTC. The chain links TRBV11-2 to TRBJ1-2; D is uncertain. CDR3 length: 13 residues. Germline values: CDR1 SGHAT, CDR2 FQNNGV. V lost 4 bases and J lost 8, with 14 bases in between. Looking up the rest from reference TRBV11-2 and TRBJ1-2 gives the full variable domain: EAGVAQSPRYKIIEKRQSVAFWCNPISGHATLYWYQQILGQGPKLLIQFQNNGVVDDSQLPKDRFSAERLKGVDSTLKIQPAKLEDSAVYLCASSSREGFGYTFGSGTRLTVV.

This clonotype was observed a handful of times. J is TRBJ1-2 and V is TRBV28; possibly TRBD1 for D (5 bases). With 2 bases removed from V and 5 bases from J, the gap between germline ends came to 12 bases. CDR1 and CDR2 from the germline V gene are MDHEN and SYDVKM. CDR3 length equals 14 residues. The DNA for the CDR3 is TGTGCCAGCAGTTTACGACAGACCATATATGGCTACACCTTC. Amino acids: CASSLRQTIYGYTF.

Ten or more counts support this clonotype. The chain employs TRBV20-1 and TRBJ2-7, with D perhaps matching TRBD1 or TRBD2 (6 bases each). The CDR3 is 15 amino acids. The germline gives CDR1 DFQATT, CDR2 SNEGSKA (reference sequence). V lost 1 base and J 0 bases, leaving 13 bases between the germline ends. DNA for the CDR3: TGCAGTGCTAGAGGAGGGGGGTTTAGCTCCTACGAGCAGTACTTC. It is translated as CSARGGGFSSYEQYF.

This clonotype showed up just a few times. V gene TRBV15 combines with J gene TRBJ2-7; 9 positions agree with TRBD1. This CDR3 has 16 residues. V trimming: 0 bases; J trimming: 6 bases; junction bases outside the gene matches: 9. Germline V gives CDR1 LNHNV, CDR2 YYDKDF (reference sequence). The CDR3 coding sequence is TGTGCCACCAGCAGAGAGGAAACGAGACAGGGGGTCGAGCAGTACTTC. Its translation is CATSREETRQGVEQYF. Variable domain in full (rest from reference TRBV15 and TRBJ2-7): DAMVIQNPRYQVTQFGKPVTLSCSQTLNHNVMYWYQQKSSQAPKLLFHYYDKDFNNEADTPDNFQSRRPNTSFCFLDIRSPGLGDTAMYLCATSREETRQGVEQYFGPGTRLTVT.

About this clonotype itself: Possible read error: a much larger clone is one base away. The chain links TRBV6-6 to TRBJ1-1, with TRBD1 identical over 8 bases. The CDR3 has 14 residues. Germline loops: CDR1 MNHNY, CDR2 SVGAGI (reference sequence). This CDR3 reads CASSDRGLNTKAFF. For the CDR3, the DNA is TGTGCCAGCAGCGACAGGGGATTGAACACTAAAGCTTTCTTT.

This clonotype was observed many times. The rearrangement joins TRBV7-8 to TRBJ2-7; D possibly corresponds to TRBD1 (5 bases). This CDR3 comprises 16 residues. Germline-derived CDR1 and CDR2 are SGHVS and FQNEAQ. With 5 bases removed from V and 4 bases from J, the gap between germline ends came to 21 bases. CDR3 amino acids: CASSPPRRSGQYEQYF. In nucleotides, the CDR3 is TGTGCCAGCAGCCCCCCCCGCCGGTCAGGGCAGTACGAGCAGTACTTC.

In the case of this clonotype: Germline is not matched at one junction end, which may reflect a read error. V usage is TRBV29-1 and J usage is TRBJ2-1, with 10 bases lining up with TRBD2. CDR1 is SQVTM and CDR2 is ANQGSEA in the germline V gene. The CDR3 consists of 15 residues. The CDR3 sequence is CSVELSSGGYNERFF. In nucleotides, the CDR3 is TGCAGCGTTGAATTATCTAGCGGGGGATACAATGAGCGGTTCTTC.

Concerning this clonotype itself: Since a much larger clone is just one base distant, this may be a read error. The genes are TRBV12-3 or TRBV12-4 and TRBJ1-2; D possibly corresponds to TRBD1 (6 bases). The CDR3 loop spans 11 amino acids. Trimming shortened V by 7 bases and J by 10 bases, and 13 bases separated the two germline ends. The CDR3 region has the DNA TGTGCCAGCACACAGGGAAATGACTACACCTTC. As protein: CASTQGNDYTF.

For this clonotype: One base away lies a much larger clone, so this may be a sequencing read error. The chain recombines TRBV5-1 with TRBJ2-1; possible D gene TRBD1, 7 bases. There are 16 residues in the CDR3. Germline V gene data show CDR1 as SGHRS and CDR2 as YFSETQ. The CDR3 reads CAGRSTGEVAYNEQFF. The CDR3 DNA reads as TGCGCCGGCAGGTCTACAGGGGAGGTGGCCTACAATGAGCAGTTCTTC.

The rearrangement uses TRBV15 and TRBJ2-2; D is unresolved. Germline CDR1 and CDR2: LNHNV and YYDKDF (reference sequence). V was shortened by 0 bases and J by 7 bases, with 12 bases between the two germline ends. The CDR3 is made up of 15 amino acids. The CDR3 protein is CATSRDHGVGGELFF. DNA of the CDR3: TGTGCCACCAGCAGAGATCATGGGGTAGGCGGGGAGCTGTTTTTT. The full variable domain, rest sourced from reference TRBV15 and TRBJ2-2, is DAMVIQNPRYQVTQFGKPVTLSCSQTLNHNVMYWYQQKSSQAPKLLFHYYDKDFNNEADTPDNFQSRRPNTSFCFLDIRSPGLGDTAMYLCATSRDHGVGGELFFGEGSRLTVL.

Only a few counts were recorded for this clonotype. This rearrangement joins TRBV20-1 to TRBJ1-6; D uncertain. Trimming shortened V by 1 base and J by 10 bases, and 14 bases separated the two germline ends. This CDR3 region has 14 residues. Germline CDR1 and CDR2: DFQATT and SNEGSKA (reference sequence). The CDR3 DNA sequence: TGCAGTGCTAGAGCGGGTGGGGTCAACTCACCCCTCCACTTT. Its protein product is CSARAGGVNSPLHF.

This clonotype occurred many times. V is TRBV2 and J is TRBJ2-5; no reliable D call. CDR1 is SNHLY and CDR2 is FYNNEI in the germline V gene. The ends were cut back, 1 base at V and 7 bases at J, with 7 bases in the middle. The CDR3 is 12 amino acids. This CDR3 reads CASSEGVGTQYF. CDR3 DNA: TGTGCCAGCAGTGAAGGTGTTGGGACCCAGTACTTC.

The table lists this clonotype with many counts. The chain recombines TRBV9 with TRBJ2-5; D is unclear. V was shortened by 0 bases and J by 0 bases, with 6 bases between the two germline ends. This CDR3 region has 14 residues. Germline V gene data show CDR1 as SGDLS and CDR2 as YYNGEE. The CDR3 sequence: CASSVELYQETQYF. The CDR3, as DNA: TGTGCCAGCAGCGTAGAACTGTACCAAGAGACCCAGTACTTC.

This clonotype was seen more than once but under ten times. The genes are TRBV5-1 and TRBJ2-1; TRBD2 agrees at 7 bases. The germline V gene has CDR1 SGHRS and CDR2 YFSETQ. This CDR3 spans 15 amino acids. V was pared by 4 bases and J by 1 base, with 5 bases of the junction left unmatched. CDR3: CASSPRAGSYNEQFF. CDR3 coding DNA: TGCGCCAGCAGCCCTAGAGCGGGGTCCTACAATGAGCAGTTCTTC. The full variable domain, completed using reference TRBV5-1 and TRBJ2-1, is KAGVTQTPRYLIKTRGQQVTLSCSPISGHRSVSWYQQTPGQGLQFLFEYFSETQRNKGNFPGRFSGRQFSNSRSEMNVSTLELGDSALYLCASSPRAGSYNEQFFGPGTRLTVL.

This clonotype was counted at least ten times. V gene TRBV6-6 combines with J gene TRBJ1-5, with TRBD1 identical over 10 bases. The CDR3 spans 14 residues. CDR1 MNHNY and CDR2 SVGAGI come from the germline V gene (reference sequence). With V trimmed by 6 bases and J by 5 bases, 4 bases remained unmatched. For the CDR3, the DNA is TGTGCCAGCAGCCGACAGGGGGCCGATCAGCCCCAGCATTTT. It specifies CASSRQGADQPQHF.